Below, 12 T cell receptor beta chains from the same sample are listed, as sequenced in a study of blood T cell repertoires in COVID-19 (dated by TCRdb to 2020 to 2021). Libraries were made using the immunoSEQ multiplex PCR assay. TCRdb carries this immuneACCESS record with in-frame sequences only. Its versions omit some clonotypes, under half of them owing to an unresolved V gene in the studies checked, with the rest unexplained. For this sample the table gives about 130,000 clones, of which 88% were detected only once. The ten largest account for about 1.2% of the sample. The sample taken for sequencing was peripheral blood. These receptors all stem from a woman of 80 years or more with acute or convalescent COVID-19.

This sequence joins TRBV19 and TRBJ1-5; TRBD1 agrees at 7 bases. Germline V gene data show CDR1 as LNHDA and CDR2 as SQIVND (reference sequence). Unmatched junction bases numbered 7, after V lost 8 bases and J lost 3 bases. The CDR3 extends over 14 amino acids. DNA of the CDR3: TGTGCCAGTCGACTGGGACAGAACAATCAGCCCCAGCATTTT. It translates to CASRLGQNNQPQHF.

The V gene is TRBV5-1, the J gene TRBJ1-2, with D possibly TRBD1 on 5 matching bases. Germline V lookup: CDR1 SGHRS, CDR2 YFSETQ. V was clipped by 0 bases and J by 7 bases, with 16 bases between them. This CDR3 has 15 amino acids. The CDR3 nucleotides are TGCGCCAGCAGCTTGGTACGAAGCAGGGAGGGTGGCTACACCTTC. This translates into CASSLVRSREGGYTF.

This chain joins TRBV30 and TRBJ1-1, with unresolved D. Per germline, CDR1 GTSNPN and CDR2 SVGIG (reference sequence). This CDR3 is 12 amino acids long. The V end was cut by 2 bases, the J end by 6 bases, with 10 bases between. The CDR3: CAWSLLVAEAFF. CDR3 in DNA: TGTGCCTGGAGTCTTCTAGTGGCTGAAGCTTTCTTT.

The CDR3 reads CASDKTGGSYEQYF. CDR3 nucleotides: TGTGCCAGCGATAAGACAGGGGGCTCCTACGAGCAGTACTTC. The chain uses TRBV6-5 and TRBJ2-7; 9 bases are shared with TRBD1. Trimming removed 8 bases from V and 0 bases from J; junction bases left unmatched: 5. The CDR3 has 14 amino acids. From germline, CDR1 is MNHEY and CDR2 SVGAGI.

J is TRBJ1-3 and V is TRBV5-4; 8 nucleotides line up with TRBD1. The CDR3 extends over 14 amino acids. The J segment lost 4 bases and the V segment lost 5 bases, leaving 5 bases of the junction unmatched. Germline-derived CDR1 and CDR2 are SGHNT and YYREEE (reference sequence). CDR3: CASRTGEQGNTIYF. The CDR3 region has the DNA TGTGCCAGCAGGACAGGGGAGCAAGGAAACACCATATATTTT.

The chain joins TRBV18 to TRBJ2-7, with 8 bases identical to TRBD1. Germline V lookup: CDR1 KGHSH, CDR2 LQKENI. J was trimmed by 0 bases and V by 3 bases; bases with no gene match: 4. The CDR3 length is 15 residues. Here the CDR3 reads CASSPSTGVSYEQYF. Here the CDR3 DNA reads TGTGCCAGCTCACCCTCGACAGGGGTCTCCTACGAGCAGTACTTC.

The rearrangement joins TRBV7-2 to TRBJ2-2; a possible D gene is TRBD2 (5 bases). Germline lookup yields CDR1 SGHTA and CDR2 FQGNSA. V was cut by 1 base and J by 3 bases, with 9 bases left in between. The CDR3 loop spans 15 amino acids. CDR3 sequence: CASSLGGSYTGELFF. The CDR3 region has the DNA TGTGCCAGCAGCTTAGGAGGGTCATACACCGGGGAGCTGTTTTTT.

The chain uses TRBV4-1 and TRBJ2-1; 8 bases match TRBD2. Germline CDR1 and CDR2: MGHRA and YSYEKL. The CDR3 extends over 15 amino acids. After removal of 1 base from V and 2 bases from J, the junction contained 1 base not matched to a gene. Here the CDR3 DNA reads TGCGCCAGCAGCCAAGTAGCGGGAACCTACAATGAGCAGTTCTTC. Residues: CASSQVAGTYNEQFF.

The chain combines TRBV5-1 with TRBJ2-1; D not resolved. Germline V gene lookup returns CDR1 SGHRS and CDR2 YFSETQ. The V and J ends lost 1 base and 8 bases respectively, with 13 bases between them. The CDR3 is made up of 14 amino acids. In DNA, the CDR3 is TGCGCCAGCAGCTTGTTTAGAGGAGAGGATGAGCAGTTCTTC. Its protein product is CASSLFRGEDEQFF.

This clone was detected a few times. V gene TRBV7-6 combines with J gene TRBJ1-4; 7 bases agree with TRBD1. The CDR3 covers 16 residues. V shed 4 bases, J shed 7 bases, and the junction held 12 bases outside the gene matches. Germline V gene sequence: CDR1 SGHVS, CDR2 FNYEAQ. DNA for the CDR3: TGTGCCAGCAGCTCCACTCTACAGGGGTTCAGTGAAAAACTGTTTTTT. Translated: CASSSTLQGFSEKLFF. Together with reference TRBV7-6 and TRBJ1-4, the CDR3 gives the full variable domain: GAGVSQSPRYKVTKRGQDVALRCDPISGHVSLYWYRQALGQGPEFLTYFNYEAQQDKSGLPNDRFSAERPEGSISTLTIQRTEQRDSAMYRCASSSTLQGFSEKLFFGSGTQLSVL.

The rearrangement uses TRBV9 and TRBJ2-1; 12 positions agree with TRBD2. This CDR3 region has 17 residues. Germline lookup yields CDR1 SGDLS and CDR2 YYNGEE. The V gene end was trimmed by 1 base and the J gene end by 4 bases; junction bases not matched to a gene: 6. CDR3 DNA sequence: TGTGCCAGCAGCGTACAGACTAGCGGGAGAAGGTACAATGAGCAGTTCTTC. Amino acid sequence: CASSVQTSGRRYNEQFF. Using reference TRBV9 and TRBJ2-1 for the parts outside the CDR3, the full variable domain is DSGVTQTPKHLITATGQRVTLRCSPRSGDLSVYWYQQSLDQGLQFLIQYYNGEERAKGNILERFSAQQFPDLHSELNLSSLELGDSALYFCASSVQTSGRRYNEQFFGPGTRLTVL.

This clone was counted a few times. This chain uses TRBV5-6 with TRBJ1-1; D not certain. This CDR3 contains 12 residues. Trimming stripped 6 bases from V and 9 bases from J, with 15 bases between. Germline V gives CDR1 SGHDT, CDR2 YYEEEE. For the CDR3, the DNA is TGTGCCAGCACCCCCTCGGGTATGAAAGCTTTCTTT. The encoded protein is CASTPSGMKAFF.